The present T cell receptor beta chain was sequenced within a study of blood T cell repertoires in COVID-19. Per the germline V gene, CDR1 is ENHRY and CDR2 is SYGVKD. The V gene end was trimmed by 11 bases and the J gene end by 8 bases; junction bases not matched to a gene: 14. The CDR3 contains 14 residues. Sequenced by immunoSEQ multiplex PCR; TCRdb stores in-frame clones only, minus some. The repertoire has over 95,000 clones, around 84% of them found once; the top ten carry less than 15%. This sequence was found in a human donor in a cohort sampled during active COVID-19. Sample: peripheral blood. The chain joins TRBV10-3 to TRBJ2-1; 8 nucleotides match TRBD1. Here the CDR3 reads CASRDLDRGYEQFF. In DNA form, the CDR3 reads TGTGCCTCGCGTGATTTAGACAGGGGATATGAGCAGTTCTTC.